Below, 11 T cell receptor beta chains from the same sample are listed, as sequenced in a study of T-cell reconstitution after alpha-beta-depleted transplantation in children. TCRbeta library preparation incorporated unique molecular identifiers. TCRdb fed the PCR reads into MiXCR, producing one record per CDR3 protein. The sample shows roughly 120,000 distinct CDR3 sequences, more than 20% of them seen only once. The material was PBMCs, mostly from graft donor cells, obtained 180 days after TCRalphabeta/CD19-depleted stem cell transplant. All receptors come from a male patient between 2 and 10 years old who had a stem cell transplant for chronic granulomatous disease, so the T cells may come from the graft donor.

The chain recombines TRBV12-3 or TRBV12-4 with TRBJ1-2, with D hard to call. V was pared by 4 bases and J by 4 bases, with 10 bases between. This CDR3 region has 13 residues. The CDR3 protein is CASSSGALYGYTF. CDR3 sequence (DNA): TGTGCCAGCAGTTCGGGAGCCCTCTATGGCTACACCTTC.

This clonotype occurred many times. J is TRBJ1-3 and V is TRBV12-3 or TRBV12-4, with 7 bases lining up with TRBD1. The junction had 5 bases not matched to a gene; V was cut back by 3 bases and J by 0 bases. The CDR3 consists of 16 residues. DNA of the CDR3: TGTGCCAGCAGTTTGAGAAGACAGGGCTCTGGAAACACCATATATTTT. Its translation is CASSLRRQGSGNTIYF.

CDR3 in amino acids: CASSPWGQEMNNEQFF. For the CDR3, the DNA is TGTGCCAGCAGCCCTTGGGGGCAGGAGATGAACAATGAGCAGTTCTTC. V usage is TRBV12-3 or TRBV12-4 and J usage is TRBJ2-1; the D gene is possibly TRBD1 (6 bases). V dropped 6 bases and J dropped 5 bases, with 20 bases sitting between them. This CDR3 is 16 amino acids long.

To note about this clonotype: Its ends do not fully match the called genes, so a read error is possible. Here the CDR3 DNA reads TGTGCCAGCGTAATCAAACAAGGGACAGGGGTGCACTTC. This encodes CASVIKQGTGVHF. The chain is built from TRBV18 and TRBJ2-7; 10 bases match TRBD1. Germline V lookup: CDR1 KGHSH, CDR2 LQKENI. CDR3 length: 13 residues.

The sample holds a few counts of this clonotype. Germline and junction disagree at one end, which may indicate a read error. V gene TRBV29-1 combines with J gene TRBJ2-2; TRBD1 matches 7 bases. Germline V lookup: CDR1 SQVTM, CDR2 ANQGSEA. The CDR3 sequence is 14 residues long. The CDR3 DNA reads TGCAGCGTTGTGGGCAGGGGGAACTCCGGGGAGCTGTTTTTT. It specifies CSVVGRGNSGELFF.

This sequence joins TRBV29-1 and TRBJ2-1; 11 bases fit TRBD2. The CDR3 runs 17 residues. J gave up 1 base and V 6 bases, and 11 bases lay outside the gene matches. The germline gives CDR1 SQVTM, CDR2 ANQGSEA. CDR3 residues: CSVAGASGGQSYNEQFF. In DNA, the CDR3 is TGCAGCGTCGCGGGGGCTAGCGGGGGGCAATCCTACAATGAGCAGTTCTTC.

This clonotype was seen only a few times. The CDR3 DNA reads as TGCAGTGCTAGAGATCCTGACCGGGGGGAGACCCAGTACTTC. It is translated as CSARDPDRGETQYF. The rearrangement uses TRBV20-1 and TRBJ2-5, with a possible D match to TRBD2 (6 bases). The germline V and J ends were trimmed by 0 bases and 5 bases, with 13 bases remaining between them. CDR1 is DFQATT and CDR2 is SNEGSKA in the germline V gene (reference sequence). This CDR3 has 14 residues.

This clonotype was found a few times. The chain carries TRBV19 and TRBJ2-1; D is unresolved. With 3 bases removed from V and 13 bases from J, the gap between germline ends came to 16 bases. The CDR3 has 13 amino acids. From germline, CDR1 is LNHDA and CDR2 SQIVND (reference sequence). Here the CDR3 DNA reads TGTGCCAGTAGTATTCGATCTTCGGCCCCTCAGTTCTTC. It translates to CASSIRSSAPQFF. Variable domain in full (rest from reference TRBV19 and TRBJ2-1): DGGITQSPKYLFRKEGQNVTLSCEQNLNHDAMYWYRQDPGQGLRLIYYSQIVNDFQKGDIAEGYSVSREKKESFPLTVTSAQKNPTAFYLCASSIRSSAPQFFGPGTRLTVL.

The gene calls are TRBV7-2 and TRBJ1-2; D gene unclear. The CDR3 spans 16 residues. The germline gives CDR1 SGHTA, CDR2 FQGNSA. Trimming stripped 4 bases from V and 4 bases from J, with 19 bases between. The CDR3 DNA sequence: TGTGCCAGCAGCTCCAACAAGGGCCAATCCCCCTATGGCTACACCTTC. It encodes CASSSNKGQSPYGYTF. Based on the CDR3 plus reference TRBV7-2 and TRBJ1-2, the full variable domain is GAGVSQSPSNKVTEKGKDVELRCDPISGHTALYWYRQSLGQGLEFLIYFQGNSAPDKSGLPSDRFSAERTGGSVSTLTIQRTQQEDSAVYLCASSSNKGQSPYGYTFGSGTRLTVV.

The chain combines TRBV7-9 with TRBJ2-5, with 13 bases aligning to TRBD2. This CDR3 has 15 residues. V was clipped by 5 bases and J by 5 bases; unmatched bases: 5. Germline-derived CDR1 and CDR2 are SEHNR and FQNEAQ (reference sequence). The CDR3 loop reads CASSRTSGRHETQYF. The CDR3 DNA reads TGTGCCAGCAGCCGGACTAGCGGGAGACACGAGACCCAGTACTTC.

This clonotype came up once. The rearrangement uses TRBV20-1 and TRBJ2-2; 7 bases agree with TRBD2. Per the germline V gene, CDR1 is DFQATT and CDR2 is SNEGSKA (reference sequence). This CDR3 comprises 14 residues. V shed 6 bases, J shed 4 bases, and the junction held 8 bases outside the gene matches. The CDR3: CSAPRAGVTGELFF. CDR3 nucleotides: TGCAGTGCACCTCGGGCGGGAGTCACCGGGGAGCTGTTTTTT.